The clone carrying this T cell receptor beta chain was seen many times. The antigen is unknown. V lost 1 base, J lost 5 bases, and 6 bases lay in between. CDR1 is LGHNT and CDR2 is FRNRAP in the germline V gene. The CDR3 is 13 amino acids. TCRbeta library construction was performed incorporating unique molecular identifiers. TCRdb called the PCR reads again in MiXCR, with one record for every CDR3 protein. The sample holds about 300,000 distinct CDR3 sequences, about a tenth seen once. This specimen belongs to a study of T-cell reconstitution after alpha-beta-depleted transplantation in children. Study-wide results and limits: T-cell counts and diversity were attributed mostly to newly produced T cells one year after transplant.

The receptor comes from a boy less than two years old with acute myeloid leukemia, due to receive a stem cell transplant. V usage is TRBV12-5 and J usage is TRBJ1-5; D ambiguous. The source material was PBMCs, sampled before TCRalphabeta/CD19-depleted stem cell transplant. The CDR3 DNA sequence: TGTGCTAGTGGTTTGGCCTTAGATCAGCCCCAGCATTTT. Protein product: CASGLALDQPQHF.